These 6 T cell receptor beta chains were sequenced from one sample in a study of T-cell reconstitution after alpha-beta-depleted transplantation in children. Preparing the TCRbeta library involved the use of unique molecular identifiers. Each CDR3 protein is one row after TCRdb ran MiXCR on the PCR reads. In the table there are tens of thousands of distinct CDR3 sequences, more than 5% of which are singletons. Here the sequenced sample was PBMCs, mostly from graft donor cells, taken 60 days after TCRalphabeta/CD19-depleted stem cell transplant. The receptors were gathered from a female patient aged 2-10 years who had a stem cell transplant for aplastic anemia, so the T cells may come from the graft donor.

The table lists this clonotype with a few counts. The chain has TRBV7-9 and TRBJ2-7; D might be TRBD2 (5 bases). Trimming took off 1 base at V and 6 bases at J, with 10 bases between the two ends. This CDR3 contains 13 residues. Germline CDR1 reads SEHNR; CDR2 reads FQNEAQ (reference sequence). The CDR3: CASSLGLIPEQYF. The CDR3 nucleotides read TGTGCCAGCAGCTTAGGACTAATCCCCGAGCAGTACTTC.

This clonotype occurred many times. The chain couples TRBV3-1 to TRBJ2-7; TRBD2 matches at 8 bases. V was clipped by 4 bases and J by 5 bases; unmatched bases: 7. Germline loops: CDR1 LGHDT, CDR2 YNNKEL (reference sequence). The CDR3 consists of 14 residues. CDR3 sequence: CASSPSGSSNEQYF. CDR3 coding DNA: TGTGCCAGCAGCCCGAGCGGGAGCAGCAACGAGCAGTACTTC.

The chain combines TRBV14 with TRBJ2-5; TRBD1 matches at 8 bases. Germline loops: CDR1 SGHDN, CDR2 FVKESK. CDR3 size: 17 residues. J lost 2 bases, V lost 4 bases, and 12 bases had no gene match. CDR3 amino acids: CASSPIRGQGNQETQYF. CDR3 nucleotides: TGTGCCAGCAGCCCGATCAGGGGGCAGGGCAATCAAGAGACCCAGTACTTC.

The table lists this clonotype with many counts. J is TRBJ1-6 and V is TRBV6-2 or TRBV6-3; unclear D gene. V lost 6 bases to trimming and J lost 6 bases, with 12 bases between them. Germline V lookup: CDR1 MNHEY, CDR2 SVGEGT. This CDR3 has 14 amino acids. The CDR3 DNA is TGTGCCAGCAGCTCGACGGATTCTAATTCACCCCTCCACTTT. Protein product: CASSSTDSNSPLHF.

This clonotype was found many times. The J gene is TRBJ2-7, the V gene TRBV5-1; TRBD2 matches 7 bases. This CDR3 spans 15 amino acids. Germline CDR1 is SGHRS and CDR2 is YFSETQ. With V trimmed by 4 bases and J by 9 bases, 16 bases remained unmatched. The CDR3 sequence: CASSTSPSGHMWQYF. CDR3 in DNA: TGCGCCAGCAGCACCTCCCCTAGCGGTCATATGTGGCAGTACTTC.

The CDR3 sequence is CASSRRVGTDTQYF. In DNA form, the CDR3 reads TGTGCCAGCAGTCGACGGGTGGGCACAGATACGCAGTATTTT. J is TRBJ2-3 and V is TRBV6-5; unclear D gene. The CDR3 contains 14 residues. V gave up 5 bases and J gave up 1 base, with 10 bases separating them. The germline CDR1 and CDR2 sequences are MNHEY and SVGAGI.